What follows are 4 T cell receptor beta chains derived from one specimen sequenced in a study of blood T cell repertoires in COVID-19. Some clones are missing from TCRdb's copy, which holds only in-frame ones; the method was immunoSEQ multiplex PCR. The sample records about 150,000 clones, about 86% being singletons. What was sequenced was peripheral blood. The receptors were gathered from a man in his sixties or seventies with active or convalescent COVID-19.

The CDR3 region has the DNA TGTGCCAGCAGTTACGACGGGAACTATGGCTACACCTTC. The encoded protein is CASSYDGNYGYTF. V gene TRBV6-2 or TRBV6-3 combines with J gene TRBJ1-2; D uncertain. Germline-derived CDR1 and CDR2 are MNHEY and SVGEGT. This CDR3 has 13 amino acids. Between the trimmed V and J ends, which lost 2 bases and 2 bases, there was a span of 6 bases.

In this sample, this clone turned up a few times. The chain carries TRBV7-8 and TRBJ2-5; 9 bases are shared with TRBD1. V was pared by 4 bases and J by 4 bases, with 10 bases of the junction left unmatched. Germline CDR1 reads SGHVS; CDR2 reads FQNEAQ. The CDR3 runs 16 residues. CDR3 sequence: CASSWVPQGAGETQYF. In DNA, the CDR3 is TGTGCCAGCAGCTGGGTTCCACAGGGGGCGGGAGAGACCCAGTACTTC.

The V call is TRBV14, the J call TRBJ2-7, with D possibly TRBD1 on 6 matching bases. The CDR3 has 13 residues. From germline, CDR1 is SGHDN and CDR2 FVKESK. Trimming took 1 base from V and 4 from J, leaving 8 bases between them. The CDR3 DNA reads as TGTGCCAGCAGCCAAGTTCAGGGGTACGAGCAGTACTTC. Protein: CASSQVQGYEQYF.

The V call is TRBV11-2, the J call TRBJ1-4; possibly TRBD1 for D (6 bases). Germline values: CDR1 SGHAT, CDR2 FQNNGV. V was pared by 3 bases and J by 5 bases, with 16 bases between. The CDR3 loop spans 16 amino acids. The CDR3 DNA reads TGTGCCAGCAGCTTCCTCCCCGCAGGGGCGAATGAAAAACTGTTTTTT. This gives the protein CASSFLPAGANEKLFF.